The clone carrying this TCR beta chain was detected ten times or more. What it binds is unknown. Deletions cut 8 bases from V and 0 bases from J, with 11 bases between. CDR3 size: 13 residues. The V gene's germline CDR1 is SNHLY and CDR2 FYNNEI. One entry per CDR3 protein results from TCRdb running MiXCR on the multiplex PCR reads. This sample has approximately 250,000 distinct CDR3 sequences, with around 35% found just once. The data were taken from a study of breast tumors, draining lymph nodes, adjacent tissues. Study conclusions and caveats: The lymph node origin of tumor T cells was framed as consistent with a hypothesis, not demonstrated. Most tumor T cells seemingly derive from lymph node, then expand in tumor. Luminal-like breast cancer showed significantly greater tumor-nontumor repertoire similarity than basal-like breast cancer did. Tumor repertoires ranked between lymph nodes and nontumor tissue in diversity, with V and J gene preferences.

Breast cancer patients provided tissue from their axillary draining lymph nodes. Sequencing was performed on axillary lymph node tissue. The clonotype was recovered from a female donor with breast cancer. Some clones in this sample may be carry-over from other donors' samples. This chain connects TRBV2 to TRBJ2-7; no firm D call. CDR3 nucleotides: TGTGCCAGCTACAGTGCGAGCTCCTACGAGCAGTACTTC. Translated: CASYSASSYEQYF.